The rows below give T cell receptor beta chains drawn from one sample of a study of T cell responses to AZD1222 COVID-19 vaccine. The protocol was immunoSEQ multiplex PCR, while the TCRdb copy is restricted to in-frame clones and leaves out a portion. The sample lists 100,000 or so clones; around 90% were seen once. The source material was peripheral blood, sampled on day 0 of AZD1222 vaccination. Receptors were obtained from an adult in good health. Both conserved end residues are part of each CDR3. D genes are given only for firm matches. A clone size is listed for some rows: how often the clone was seen (once, few, many), or a class if it is expanded.

TRBJ1-1	TRBD1	NA	TRBV29-1	CSAMDREAFF	TGCAGCGCTATGGACAGGGAAGCTTTCTTT
TRBJ1-1	TRBD1	NA	TRBV4-1	CASSLRGTGNTEAFF	TGCGCCAGCAGCCTTAGGGGGACAGGGAACACTGAAGCTTTCTTT
TRBJ1-1	NA	NA	TRBV19	CASSEGILNTEAFF	TGTGCCAGTAGCGAGGGGATTTTAAACACTGAAGCTTTCTTT
TRBJ1-6	NA	NA	TRBV19	CATRTDNSPLHF	TGTGCCACGAGGACAGATAATTCACCCCTCCACTTT
TRBJ2-2	NA	NA	TRBV2	CASSRYNTGELFF	TGTGCCAGCAGTCGTTACAACACCGGGGAGCTGTTTTTT
TRBJ2-1	TRBD2	NA	TRBV3-1/TRBV3-2	CASSRVAGTGNEQFF	TGTGCCAGCTCGAGGGTAGCGGGAACGGGCAATGAGCAGTTCTTC
TRBJ1-4	NA	NA	TRBV19	CANPPAGDDEKLFF	TGTGCCAACCCACCCGCAGGGGATGATGAAAAACTGTTTTTT
TRBJ1-1	TRBD1	NA	TRBV28	CASRGTGVLEAFF	TGTGCCAGCAGGGGAACAGGGGTCCTTGAAGCTTTCTTT
TRBJ1-3	TRBD1	NA	TRBV4-1	CASSQGPQGAMGNTIYF	TGCGCCAGCAGCCAGGGCCCGCAGGGGGCGATGGGAAACACCATATATTTT
TRBJ2-5	NA	once	TRBV5-4	CASSLARGQETQYF	TGTGCCAGCAGCTTGGCAAGGGGGCAAGAGACCCAGTACTTC
TRBJ1-2	NA	NA	TRBV5-6	CASSLLQVYGYTF	TGTGCCAGCAGCTTGTTACAAGTCTATGGCTACACCTTC
TRBJ2-5	NA	once	TRBV2	CASSEAERMYQETQYF	TGTGCCAGCAGTGAAGCTGAGCGAATGTACCAAGAGACCCAGTACTTC
TRBJ1-2	NA	NA	TRBV15	CATSRDRVYGYTF	TGTGCCACCAGCAGAGATCGTGTGTATGGCTACACCTTC
TRBJ2-1	NA	NA	TRBV4-1	CASSQRSEGQIPWNEQFF	TGCGCCAGCAGCCAAAGATCGGAGGGCCAAATCCCGTGGAATGAGCAGTTCTTC